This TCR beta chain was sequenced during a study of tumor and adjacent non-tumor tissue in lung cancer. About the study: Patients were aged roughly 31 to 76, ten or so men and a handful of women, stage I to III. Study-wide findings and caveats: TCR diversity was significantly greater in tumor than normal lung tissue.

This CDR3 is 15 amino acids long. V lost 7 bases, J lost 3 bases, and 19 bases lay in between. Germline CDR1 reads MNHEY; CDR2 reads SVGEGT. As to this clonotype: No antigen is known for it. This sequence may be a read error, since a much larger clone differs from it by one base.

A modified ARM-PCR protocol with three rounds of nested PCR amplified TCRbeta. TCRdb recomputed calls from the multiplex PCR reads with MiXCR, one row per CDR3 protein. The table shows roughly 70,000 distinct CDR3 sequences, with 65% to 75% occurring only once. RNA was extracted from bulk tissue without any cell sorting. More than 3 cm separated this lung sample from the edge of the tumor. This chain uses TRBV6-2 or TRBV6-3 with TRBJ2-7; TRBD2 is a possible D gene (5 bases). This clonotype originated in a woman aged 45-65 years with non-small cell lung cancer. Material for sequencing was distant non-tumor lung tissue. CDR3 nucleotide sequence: TGTGCCAGCACCCGAGGGCTAGTGGGAGTCTACGAGCAGTACTTC. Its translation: CASTRGLVGVYEQYF.